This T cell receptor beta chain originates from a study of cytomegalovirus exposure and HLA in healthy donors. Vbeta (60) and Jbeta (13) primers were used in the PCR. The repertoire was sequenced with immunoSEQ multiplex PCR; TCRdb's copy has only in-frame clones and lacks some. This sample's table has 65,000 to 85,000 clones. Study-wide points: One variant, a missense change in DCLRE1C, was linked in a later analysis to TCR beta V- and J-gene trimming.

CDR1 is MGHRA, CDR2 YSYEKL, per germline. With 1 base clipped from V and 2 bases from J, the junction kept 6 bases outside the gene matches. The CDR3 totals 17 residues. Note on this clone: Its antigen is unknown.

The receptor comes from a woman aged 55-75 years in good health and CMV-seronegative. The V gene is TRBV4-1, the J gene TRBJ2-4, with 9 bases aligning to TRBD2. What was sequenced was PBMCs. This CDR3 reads CASSQALAGGTKNIQYF. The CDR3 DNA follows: TGCGCCAGCAGCCAAGCACTAGCGGGCGGAACCAAAAACATTCAGTACTTC.